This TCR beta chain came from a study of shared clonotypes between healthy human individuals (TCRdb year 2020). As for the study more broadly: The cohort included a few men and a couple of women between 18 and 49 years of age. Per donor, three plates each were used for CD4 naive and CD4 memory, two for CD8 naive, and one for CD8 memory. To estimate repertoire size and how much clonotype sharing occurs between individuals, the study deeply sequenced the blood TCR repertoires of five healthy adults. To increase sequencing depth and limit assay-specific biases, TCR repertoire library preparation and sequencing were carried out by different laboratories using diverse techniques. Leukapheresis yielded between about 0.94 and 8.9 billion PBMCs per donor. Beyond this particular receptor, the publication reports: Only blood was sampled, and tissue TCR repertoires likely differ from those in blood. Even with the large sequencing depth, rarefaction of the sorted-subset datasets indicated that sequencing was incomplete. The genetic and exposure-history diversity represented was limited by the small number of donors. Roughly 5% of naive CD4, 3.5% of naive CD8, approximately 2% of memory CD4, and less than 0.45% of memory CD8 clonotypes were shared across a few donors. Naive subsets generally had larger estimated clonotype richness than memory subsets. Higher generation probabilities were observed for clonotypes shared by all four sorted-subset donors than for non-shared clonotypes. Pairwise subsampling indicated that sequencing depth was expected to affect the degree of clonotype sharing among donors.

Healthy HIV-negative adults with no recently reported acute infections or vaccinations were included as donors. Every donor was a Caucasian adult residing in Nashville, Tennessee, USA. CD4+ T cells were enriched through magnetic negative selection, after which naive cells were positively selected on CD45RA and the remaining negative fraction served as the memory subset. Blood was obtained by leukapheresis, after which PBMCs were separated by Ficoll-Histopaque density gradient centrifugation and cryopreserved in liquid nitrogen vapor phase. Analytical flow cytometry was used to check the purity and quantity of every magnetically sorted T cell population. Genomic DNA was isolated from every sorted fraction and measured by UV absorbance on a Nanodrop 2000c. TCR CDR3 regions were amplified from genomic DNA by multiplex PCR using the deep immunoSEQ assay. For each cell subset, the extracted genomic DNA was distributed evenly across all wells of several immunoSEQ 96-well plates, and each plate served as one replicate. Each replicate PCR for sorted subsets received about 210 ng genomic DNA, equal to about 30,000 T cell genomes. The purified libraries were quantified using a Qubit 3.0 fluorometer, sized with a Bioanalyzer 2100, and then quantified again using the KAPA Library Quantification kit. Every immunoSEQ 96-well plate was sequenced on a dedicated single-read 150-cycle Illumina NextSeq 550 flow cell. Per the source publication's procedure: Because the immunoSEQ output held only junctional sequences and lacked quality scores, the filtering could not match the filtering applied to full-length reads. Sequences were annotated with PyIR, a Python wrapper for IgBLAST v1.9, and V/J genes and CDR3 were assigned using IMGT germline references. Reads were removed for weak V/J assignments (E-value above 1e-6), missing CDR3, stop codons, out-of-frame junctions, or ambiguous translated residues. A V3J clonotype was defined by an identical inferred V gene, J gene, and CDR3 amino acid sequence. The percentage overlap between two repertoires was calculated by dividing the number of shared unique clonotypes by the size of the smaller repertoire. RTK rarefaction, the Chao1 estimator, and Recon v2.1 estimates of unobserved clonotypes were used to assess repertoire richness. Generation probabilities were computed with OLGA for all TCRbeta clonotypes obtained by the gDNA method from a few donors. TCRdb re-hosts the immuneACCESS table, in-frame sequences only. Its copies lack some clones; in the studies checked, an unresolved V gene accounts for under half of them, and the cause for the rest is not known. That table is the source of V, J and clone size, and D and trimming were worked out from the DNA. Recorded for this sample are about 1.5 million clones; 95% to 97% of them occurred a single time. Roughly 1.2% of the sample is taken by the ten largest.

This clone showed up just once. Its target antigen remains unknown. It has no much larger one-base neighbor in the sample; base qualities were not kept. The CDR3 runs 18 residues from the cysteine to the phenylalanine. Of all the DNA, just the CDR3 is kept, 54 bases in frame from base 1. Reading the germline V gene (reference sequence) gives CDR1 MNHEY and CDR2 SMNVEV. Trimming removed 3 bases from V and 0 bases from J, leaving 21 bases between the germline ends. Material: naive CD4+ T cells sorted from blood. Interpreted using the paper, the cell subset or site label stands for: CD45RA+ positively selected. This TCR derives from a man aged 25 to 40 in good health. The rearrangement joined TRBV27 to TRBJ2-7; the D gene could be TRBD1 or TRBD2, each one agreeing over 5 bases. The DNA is TGTGCCAGCAGTTTTACCACACCGGGACGGACGAGCTCCTACGAGCAGTACTTC. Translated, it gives CASSFTTPGRTSSYEQYF.